The 9 T cell receptor beta chains below were found in one sample sequenced in a study of blood T cell repertoires in COVID-19. Data came from immunoSEQ multiplex PCR; TCRdb stores just in-frame clones and leaves some out. The table lists hundreds of thousands of clones, less than 90% of them singletons. Sequences were obtained from peripheral blood. The receptors here all came from a woman aged 45-59 years with acute or convalescent COVID-19.

The J gene is TRBJ2-7, the V gene TRBV11-3; D is unresolved. The CDR3 consists of 14 residues. The germline gives CDR1 SGHNT, CDR2 YENEEA. V was trimmed by 1 base and J by 2 bases, leaving 9 bases between them. The DNA of the CDR3 is TGTGCCAGCAGCTTAGGCGGTGATACCTACGAGCAGTACTTC. Translation gives CASSLGGDTYEQYF.

CDR3 DNA: TGTGCCAGCAGCTCCTCACCTCATGAAGCGGACACTGAAGCTTTCTTT. It yields the protein CASSSSPHEADTEAFF. The chain is built from TRBV12-1 and TRBJ1-1. TRBV12-1 is labeled a pseudogene. The CDR3 spans 16 residues.

The chain has TRBV24-1 and TRBJ2-1, with 7 nucleotides matching TRBD1. This CDR3 has 12 amino acids. The V segment lost 5 bases and the J segment 7 bases; nucleotides outside the gene matches: 1. Germline V gene data show CDR1 as KGHDR and CDR2 as SFDVKD. CDR3 nucleotides: TGTGCCACCAGTGGACAGGGTAATGAGCAGTTCTTC. Translated: CATSGQGNEQFF.

This chain joins TRBV7-3 and TRBJ2-7; D is uncertain. Germline V lookup: CDR1 SGHTA, CDR2 FQGTGA. The germline V and J ends were trimmed by 5 bases and 1 base, with 15 bases remaining between them. CDR3 size: 15 residues. The CDR3 region is CASSLGGGRSYEQYF. As DNA, the CDR3 is TGTGCCAGCAGCCTAGGTGGCGGCCGGTCCTACGAGCAGTACTTC.

This CDR3 reads CASSIQGSYEQYF. As DNA, the CDR3 is TGTGCCAGTAGTATTCAAGGGAGCTACGAGCAGTACTTC. This chain joins TRBV19 and TRBJ2-7, with D perhaps matching TRBD2 (5 bases). Germline V gene data show CDR1 as LNHDA and CDR2 as SQIVND (reference sequence). The germline V and J ends were trimmed by 3 bases and 3 bases, with 9 bases remaining between them. CDR3 size: 13 residues. Filled out from reference TRBV19 and TRBJ2-7, the complete variable domain reads DGGITQSPKYLFRKEGQNVTLSCEQNLNHDAMYWYRQDPGQGLRLIYYSQIVNDFQKGDIAEGYSVSREKKESFPLTVTSAQKNPTAFYLCASSIQGSYEQYFGPGTRLTVT.

This chain connects TRBV15 to TRBJ2-1; D remains ambiguous. Germline V gene lookup returns CDR1 LNHNV and CDR2 YYDKDF (reference sequence). CDR3 length: 15 residues. V lost 2 bases and J 4 bases, leaving 12 bases between the germline ends. CDR3 DNA sequence: TGTGCCACCAGCAGACAGATAACAGATTACAATGAGCAGTTCTTC. It encodes CATSRQITDYNEQFF.

V usage is TRBV6-1 and J usage is TRBJ1-2; no clear D gene. Germline-derived CDR1 and CDR2 are MNHNS and SASEGT. The V gene lost 1 base and the J gene lost 4 bases, with 10 bases spanning the gap. The CDR3 is 14 amino acids. This CDR3 is CASSEVGTSYGYTF. DNA of the CDR3: TGTGCCAGCAGTGAAGTCGGTACTTCCTATGGCTACACCTTC.

The rearrangement uses TRBV27 and TRBJ2-2; the D is unclear. This CDR3 spans 13 amino acids. CDR1 MNHEY and CDR2 SMNVEV come from the germline V gene (reference sequence). Trimming removed 0 bases at V and 4 bases at J, with 3 bases between. The CDR3 is CASSLSGTGELFF. In DNA form, the CDR3 reads TGTGCCAGCAGTTTATCCGGCACCGGGGAGCTGTTTTTT.

J is TRBJ1-1 and V is TRBV14, with D maybe TRBD1 (5 bases). Trimming removed 6 bases from V and 1 base from J, with 9 bases in between. Looked up from germline, CDR1 is SGHDN and CDR2 is FVKESK. The CDR3 spans 13 residues. The CDR3 DNA is TGTGCCAGCAGACCGACAGAGAACACTGAAGCTTTCTTT. This codes for CASRPTENTEAFF. Drawing the rest from reference TRBV14 and TRBJ1-1, the complete variable domain is EAGVTQFPSHSVIEKGQTVTLRCDPISGHDNLYWYRRVMGKEIKFLLHFVKESKQDESGMPNNRFLAERTGGTYSTLKVQPAELEDSGVYFCASRPTENTEAFFGQGTRLTVV.